This T cell receptor beta chain was identified during a study of T cell changes during pregnancy in multiple sclerosis. Trimming removed 10 bases from V and 1 base from J, with 12 bases in between. The V gene's germline CDR1 is MDHEN and CDR2 SYDVKM. There are 13 residues in the CDR3. TCRdb's table, derived via immunoSEQ multiplex PCR, lists solely in-frame clones and lacks some. Seen here are some 64,000 clones, about nine tenths observed once, and the top ten hold roughly 2.1%. V and J are TRBV28 and TRBJ2-3; D might be TRBD2 (6 bases). This clonotype originated in a female donor in good health, enrolled as a control in a pregnancy study. The sequencing here drew on peripheral blood, taken in the second trimester of pregnancy. In DNA, the CDR3 is TGTGCCACGAATAGCGGAGGCACAGATACGCAGTATTTT. Encoded protein: CATNSGGTDTQYF.